This section outlines one T cell receptor (beta chain) sequence together with its context. Method: immunoSEQ multiplex PCR; TCRdb's copy keeps in-frame clones and lacks some. In the table there are about 54,000 clones, roughly 94% of which are singletons. These data originate in a study of technical replicates of blood from four donors. CDR1 and CDR2 from the germline V gene are LNHNV and YYDKDF (reference sequence). This CDR3 is 14 amino acids long. Deletions cut 6 bases from V and 3 bases from J, with 15 bases between. Sequenced: T cells isolated from PBMCs. The chain carries TRBV15 and TRBJ2-7; tentative D call: TRBD1 (6 bases). This TCR derives from a human donor in good health. The CDR3 coding sequence is TGTGCCACCAGTAAGGACAGACAATTCTACGAGCAGTACTTC. Encoded protein: CATSKDRQFYEQYF. The full variable domain, in which reference TRBV15 and TRBJ2-7 provide the parts outside the CDR3, is DAMVIQNPRYQVTQFGKPVTLSCSQTLNHNVMYWYQQKSSQAPKLLFHYYDKDFNNEADTPDNFQSRRPNTSFCFLDIRSPGLGDTAMYLCATSKDRQFYEQYFGPGTRLTVT.